The T cell receptor beta chain under discussion was sequenced for a study of T-cell reconstitution after alpha-beta-depleted transplantation in children. Whole-study findings and limits: Several hundred graft clones that had expanded were reportedly the source of alpha-beta T cells about two months after transplant.

The CDR3 loop spans 19 amino acids. As it was prepared, the TCRbeta library received unique molecular identifiers. MiXCR, run by TCRdb on the PCR reads, gives a single entry per CDR3 protein. The table lists some 440,000 distinct CDR3 sequences, 15% to 20% of them singletons. On this clonotype itself: Its matching antigen is unknown.

The rearrangement links TRBV21-1 to TRBJ2-7; the D call TRBD2 from the table was never checked on the DNA. TRBV21-1 constitutes a pseudogene. Sample: PBMCs, mostly from graft donor cells, taken 360 days after TCRalphabeta/CD19-depleted stem cell transplant. This clonotype was sampled from a boy under two years old who had a stem cell transplant for Wiskott-Aldrich syndrome, so the T cells may come from the graft donor. In nucleotides, the CDR3 is TGTGCCAGCAGCTCTCCTTACGTGACCCTCCGGAAAAGCGGCTACGAGCAGTACTTC. It yields the protein CASSSPYVTLRKSGYEQYF.